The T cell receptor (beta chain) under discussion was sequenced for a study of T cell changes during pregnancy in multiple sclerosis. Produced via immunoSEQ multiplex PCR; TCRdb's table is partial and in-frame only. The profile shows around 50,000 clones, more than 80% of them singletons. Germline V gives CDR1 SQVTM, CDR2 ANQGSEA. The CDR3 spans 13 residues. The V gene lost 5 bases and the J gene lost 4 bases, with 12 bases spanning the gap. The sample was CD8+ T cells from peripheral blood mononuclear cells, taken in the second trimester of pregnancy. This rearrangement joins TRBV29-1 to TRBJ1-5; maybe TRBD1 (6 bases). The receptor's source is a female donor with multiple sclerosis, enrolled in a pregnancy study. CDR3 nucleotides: TGCAGCGTTTCGACAGGACCGAATCAGCCCCAGCATTTT. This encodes CSVSTGPNQPQHF.